In this sample, the clone carrying this T cell receptor (beta chain) turned up a few times. Its cognate antigen is unknown. These data belong to a study of cytomegalovirus exposure and HLA in healthy donors. General study findings and limits: In a later analysis, V- and J-gene trimming of beta chains associated with a DCLRE1C missense variant, replicated independently.

The CDR3 length is 14 residues. The V end lost 8 bases, the J end lost 0 bases, and 11 bases lay between the germline ends. Germline assignment: CDR1 MNHNY and CDR2 SVGAGI (reference sequence). 60 Vbeta and 13 Jbeta primers were used in PCR. Profiling relied on immunoSEQ multiplex PCR, and the TCRdb table lists in-frame clones only, not all of them. Among about 88,000 clones, more than 65% were seen once, and the ten largest hold around 3%. Sequenced material: PBMCs. This sequence was found in a man aged 25 to 45 in good health and CMV-seronegative. The chain employs TRBV6-6 and TRBJ1-3, with D unclear. The CDR3: CASGGRLSGNTIYF. Here the CDR3 DNA reads TGTGCCAGCGGAGGCCGCCTCTCTGGAAACACCATATATTTT.